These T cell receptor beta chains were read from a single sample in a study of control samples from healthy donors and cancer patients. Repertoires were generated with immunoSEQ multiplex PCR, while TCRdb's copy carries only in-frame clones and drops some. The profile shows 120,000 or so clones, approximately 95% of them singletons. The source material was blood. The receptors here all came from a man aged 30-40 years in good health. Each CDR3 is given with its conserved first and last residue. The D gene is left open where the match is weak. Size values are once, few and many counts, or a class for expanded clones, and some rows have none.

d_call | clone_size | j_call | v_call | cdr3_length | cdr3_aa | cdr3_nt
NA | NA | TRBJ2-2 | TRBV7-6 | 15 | CASSSVRGRSGELFF | TGTGCCAGCAGCTCCGTGAGAGGGCGTTCCGGGGAGCTGTTTTTT
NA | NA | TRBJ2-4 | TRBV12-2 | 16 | CASRLAETLTENIQYF | TGTGCAAGTCGCTTAGCTGAGACGCTGACGGAAAACATTCAGTACTTC
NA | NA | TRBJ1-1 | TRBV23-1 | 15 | CASSQPNRTGTEAFF | TGCGCCAGCAGTCAACCTAACCGGACTGGGACTGAAGCTTTCTTT
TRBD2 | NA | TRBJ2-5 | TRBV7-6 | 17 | CASSLSSGGARRETQYF | TGTGCCAGCAGCCTATCTAGCGGGGGGGCCAGGAGGGAGACCCAGTACTTC
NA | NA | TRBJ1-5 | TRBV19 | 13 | CASSDWGDQPQHF | TGTGCCAGTAGTGATTGGGGTGATCAGCCCCAGCATTTT
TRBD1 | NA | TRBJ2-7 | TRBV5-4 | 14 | CASSLDRAVGEQYF | TGTGCCAGCAGCTTAGACAGGGCGGTGGGCGAGCAGTACTTC
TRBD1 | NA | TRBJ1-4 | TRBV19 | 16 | CASRNRDRGRREKLFF | TGTGCCAGTAGGAACCGGGACAGGGGTCGGAGAGAAAAACTGTTTTTT
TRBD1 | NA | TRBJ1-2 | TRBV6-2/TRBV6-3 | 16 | CASSRRSGGSNYGYTF | TGTGCCAGCAGCCGCCGGTCAGGGGGAAGTAACTATGGCTACACCTTC
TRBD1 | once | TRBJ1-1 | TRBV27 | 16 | CASNSGTGKTNTEAFF | TGTGCCAGCAATTCCGGGACAGGGAAAACGAACACTGAAGCTTTCTTT
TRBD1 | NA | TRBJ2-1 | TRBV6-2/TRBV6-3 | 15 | CASSDREKGYNEQFF | TGTGCCAGCAGCGACAGGGAAAAGGGCTACAATGAGCAGTTCTTC
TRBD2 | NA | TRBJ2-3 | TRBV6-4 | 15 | CASSLLAGATDTQYF | TGTGCCAGCAGCTTACTAGCGGGGGCGACAGATACGCAGTATTTT
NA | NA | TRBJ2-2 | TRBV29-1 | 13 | CSVAAARPGELFF | TGCAGCGTTGCCGCTGCGCGGCCCGGGGAGCTGTTTTTT
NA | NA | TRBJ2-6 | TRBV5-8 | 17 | CASSLTGYYSGANVLTF | TGTGCCAGCAGCTTGACAGGATACTACTCTGGGGCCAACGTCCTGACTTTC
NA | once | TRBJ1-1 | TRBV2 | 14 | CASSDSMWNTEAFF | TGTGCCAGCAGTGACTCGATGTGGAACACTGAAGCTTTCTTT
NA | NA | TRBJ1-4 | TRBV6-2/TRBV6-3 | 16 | CASSYSGIRTNEKLFF | TGTGCCAGCAGTTACTCGGGGATCAGGACGAATGAAAAACTGTTTTTT
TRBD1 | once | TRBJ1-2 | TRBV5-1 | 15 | CASSIGQGVRAGYTF | TGCGCCAGCAGCATAGGACAGGGGGTACGAGCGGGCTACACCTTC
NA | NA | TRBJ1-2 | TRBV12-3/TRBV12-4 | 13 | CASSLMVDYGYTF | TGTGCCAGCAGTTTAATGGTTGACTATGGCTACACCTTC
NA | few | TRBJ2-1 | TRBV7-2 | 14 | CASSPQPAGDEQFF | TGTGCCAGCAGCCCGCAGCCGGCGGGCGATGAGCAGTTCTTC
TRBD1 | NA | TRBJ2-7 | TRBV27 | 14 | CASSPWTGLEEQYF | TGTGCCAGCAGTCCCTGGACAGGACTCGAAGAACAGTACTTC
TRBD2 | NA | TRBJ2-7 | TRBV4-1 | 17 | CASSQDWRLAGSYEQYF | TGCGCCAGCAGCCAAGACTGGCGACTAGCGGGGTCCTACGAGCAGTACTTC
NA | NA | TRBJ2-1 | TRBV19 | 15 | CASSIGRDSYNEQFF | TGTGCCAGTAGTATAGGGCGGGACTCCTACAATGAGCAGTTCTTC
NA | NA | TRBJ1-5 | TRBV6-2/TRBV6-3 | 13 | CASSPGTNQPQHF | TGTGCCAGCAGTCCCGGGACCAATCAGCCCCAGCATTTT
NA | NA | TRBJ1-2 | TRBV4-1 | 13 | CASADGVNYGYTF | TGCGCCAGTGCAGACGGAGTTAACTATGGCTACACCTTC
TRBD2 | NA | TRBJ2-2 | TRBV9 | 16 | CASSARSGEGTGELFF | TGTGCCAGCAGCGCACGTAGCGGGGAGGGGACCGGGGAGCTGTTTTTT
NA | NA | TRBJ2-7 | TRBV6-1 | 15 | CASSEAWTVTYEQYF | TGTGCCAGCAGTGAAGCATGGACGGTTACCTACGAGCAGTACTTC
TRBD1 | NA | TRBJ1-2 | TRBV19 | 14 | CASSKGQGDYGYTF | TGTGCCAGTAGTAAGGGACAGGGGGATTATGGCTACACCTTC
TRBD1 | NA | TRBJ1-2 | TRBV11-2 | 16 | CASSTHRDREDYGYTF | TGTGCCAGCAGCACTCACCGGGACAGGGAGGACTATGGCTACACCTTC
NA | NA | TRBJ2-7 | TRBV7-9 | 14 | CASSLAQGTIEQYF | TGTGCCAGCAGCTTAGCGCAGGGAACAATCGAGCAGTACTTC
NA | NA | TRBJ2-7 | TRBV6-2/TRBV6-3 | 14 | CASSSTATVPEQYF | TGTGCCAGCAGTTCCACGGCGACAGTACCCGAGCAGTACTTC
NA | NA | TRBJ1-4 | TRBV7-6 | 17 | CASSLGQQLATNEKLFF | TGTGCCAGCAGCTTAGGCCAACAGCTAGCAACTAATGAAAAACTGTTTTTT
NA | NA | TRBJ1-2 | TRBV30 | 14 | CAWSADFRDDGYTF | TGTGCCTGGAGTGCCGACTTCAGGGACGATGGCTACACCTTC
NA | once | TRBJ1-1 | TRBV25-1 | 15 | CASSEPKGGNTEAFF | TGTGCCAGCAGTGAACCGAAAGGTGGGAACACTGAAGCTTTCTTT
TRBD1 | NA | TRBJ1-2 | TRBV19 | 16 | CASNPQRDRGRGGYTF | TGTGCCAGTAACCCCCAAAGGGACAGGGGGCGAGGAGGCTACACCTTC
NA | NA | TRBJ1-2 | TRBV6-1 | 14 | CASSEARTLNGYTF | TGTGCCAGCAGTGAAGCGAGGACATTGAATGGCTACACCTTC
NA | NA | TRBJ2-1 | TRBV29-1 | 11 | CSVRPDNEQFF | TGCAGCGTTCGACCCGACAATGAGCAGTTCTTC
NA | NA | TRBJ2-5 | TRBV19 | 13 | CASTPGRGETQYF | TGTGCCAGTACCCCGGGGAGGGGGGAGACCCAGTACTTC
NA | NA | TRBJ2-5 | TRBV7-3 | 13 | CASSPQGSKTQYF | TGTGCCAGCAGTCCACAGGGTTCGAAGACCCAGTACTTC
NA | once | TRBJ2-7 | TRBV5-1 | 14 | CASSLGGSTYEQYF | TGCGCCAGCAGCTTGGGTGGCAGTACCTACGAGCAGTACTTC
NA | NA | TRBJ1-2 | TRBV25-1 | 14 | CASSELRDAGGYTF | TGTGCCAGCAGTGAATTGAGGGACGCCGGGGGCTACACCTTC
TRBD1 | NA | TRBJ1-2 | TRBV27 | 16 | CASSPSSGQLLYGYTF | TGTGCCAGCAGTCCATCCTCGGGACAGTTGCTCTATGGCTACACCTTC
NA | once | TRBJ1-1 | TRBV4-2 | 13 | CASSPEGFNGAFF | TGTGCCAGCAGCCCAGAGGGTTTCAACGGGGCTTTCTTT
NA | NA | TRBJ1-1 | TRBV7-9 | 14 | CASSLVGLSTEAFF | TGTGCCAGCAGCTTGGTAGGTTTGAGCACTGAAGCTTTCTTT
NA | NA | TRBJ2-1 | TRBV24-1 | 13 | CATSGTTSQEQFF | TGTGCCACCAGTGGGACGACTAGTCAGGAGCAGTTCTTC
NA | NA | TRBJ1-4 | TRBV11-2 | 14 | CASSFTGNDEKLFF | TGTGCCAGCAGCTTTACAGGGAATGATGAAAAACTGTTTTTT
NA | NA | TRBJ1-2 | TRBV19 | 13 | CALRGQGNYGYTF | TGTGCCCTTCGGGGCCAGGGCAACTATGGCTACACCTTC
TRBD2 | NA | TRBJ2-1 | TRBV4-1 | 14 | CASSRGGRDNEQFF | TGCGCCAGCAGCCGGGGGGGTCGAGACAATGAGCAGTTCTTC
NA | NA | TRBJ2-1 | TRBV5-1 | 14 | CASSLVTSYNEQFF | TGCGCCAGCAGCTTGGTGACCTCCTACAATGAGCAGTTCTTC
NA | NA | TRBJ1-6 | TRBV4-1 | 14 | CASSPWGFDSPLHF | TGCGCCAGCAGCCCCTGGGGGTTCGATTCACCCCTCCACTTT
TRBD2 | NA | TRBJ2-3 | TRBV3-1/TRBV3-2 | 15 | CASSLSGVSTDTQYF | TGTGCCAGCAGCCTGAGCGGGGTGAGCACAGATACGCAGTATTTT
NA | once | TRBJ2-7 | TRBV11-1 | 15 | CASSLKFDGEYEQYF | TGTGCCAGCAGCTTAAAATTCGACGGGGAGTACGAGCAGTACTTC
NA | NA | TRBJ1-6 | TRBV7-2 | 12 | CASSFQNSPLHF | TGTGCCAGCAGCTTCCAGAATTCACCCCTCCACTTT
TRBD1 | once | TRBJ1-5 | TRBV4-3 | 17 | CASSQDFGTGIEQPQHF | TGCGCCAGCAGCCAAGATTTCGGGACAGGGATTGAGCAGCCCCAGCATTTT
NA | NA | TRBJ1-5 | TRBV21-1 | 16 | CASSKGGQGTHQPQHF | TGTGCCAGCAGCAAAGGCGGACAGGGAACCCATCAGCCCCAGCATTTT
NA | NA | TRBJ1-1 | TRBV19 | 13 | CASSIGVGTEAFF | TGTGCCAGTAGTATCGGGGTCGGCACTGAAGCTTTCTTT